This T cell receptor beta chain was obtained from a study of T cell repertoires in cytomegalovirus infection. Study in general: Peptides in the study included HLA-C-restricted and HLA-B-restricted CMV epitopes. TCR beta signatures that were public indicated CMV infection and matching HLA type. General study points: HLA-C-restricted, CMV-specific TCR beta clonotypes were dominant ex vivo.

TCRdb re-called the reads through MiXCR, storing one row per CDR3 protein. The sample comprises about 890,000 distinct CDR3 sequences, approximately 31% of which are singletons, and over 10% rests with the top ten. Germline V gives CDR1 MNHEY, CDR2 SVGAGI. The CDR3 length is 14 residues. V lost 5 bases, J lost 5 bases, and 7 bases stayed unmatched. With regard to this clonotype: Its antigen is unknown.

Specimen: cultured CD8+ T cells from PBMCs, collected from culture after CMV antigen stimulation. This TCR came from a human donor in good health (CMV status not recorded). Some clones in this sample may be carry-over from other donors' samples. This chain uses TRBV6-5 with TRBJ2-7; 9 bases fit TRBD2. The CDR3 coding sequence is TGTGCCAGCAGTCCGAGCGGGGGGTTCGACGAGCAGTACTTC. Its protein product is CASSPSGGFDEQYF.